The present TCR beta chain was sequenced within a study of CD8+CD57+ T cells in acquired aplastic anemia. Background on the study: The mean DNA yield obtained from sorted CD4+ and CD8+ cells came to about 3.2 ug. Study findings and constraints: A set of around 30 CD8+ CDR3 sequences was shared between patients and controls, and these sequences appeared highly expressed in patients.

According to the study, genomic DNA was the template for TCR beta VDJ and CDR3 profiling. TCRdb recomputed calls from the reads with MiXCR, one row per CDR3 protein. Here the sample spans hundreds of thousands of distinct CDR3 sequences, approximately 45% being singletons. All patients picked for sequencing had shown, by flow cytometry, an expansion of CD8+CD57+ cells. Each patient carried a diagnosis of severe acquired aplastic anemia. No therapy had been given to the patients at the time of blood sampling. Germline lookup yields CDR1 LNHDA and CDR2 SQIVND (reference sequence). Losses at the gene ends were 2 bases for V and 5 bases for J; bases not matched to a gene: 5. This CDR3 comprises 14 residues. In regard to this clonotype: No antigen is known for it.

This TCR was sampled from a human donor with aplastic anemia. The chain recombines TRBV19 with TRBJ2-5, with TRBD2 matching over 7 bases. Sequencing used sorted CD4+, CD8+, or CD8+CD57+ T cells (not recorded which) from PBMCs. CDR3 amino acids: CASSIWEGRETQYF. The CDR3 DNA reads TGTGCCAGTAGTATATGGGAGGGTAGGGAGACCCAGTACTTC.